A selection of T cell receptor beta chains follows, all from one sample in a study of shared clonotypes between healthy human individuals. Some clones are missing from TCRdb's copy, which holds only in-frame ones; the method was immunoSEQ multiplex PCR. This table has approximately 2,200,000 clones, about 92% appearing once. Sequenced input: naive CD8+ T cells from PBMCs. The source is a man aged 18-30 years in good health. Some clones in this sample may be carry-over from other donors' samples. Both conserved end residues are part of each CDR3. D genes are given only for firm matches. Some rows mark clone size as missing; the rest say once, few, many or name a class of expanded clone.

v_gene: TRBV19; d_gene: -; abundance: -; j_gene: TRBJ1-5; CDR3nt: TGTGCCAGTAGTATTCTCTCTCCTAGCAATCAGCCCCAGCATTTT; CDR3aa: CASSILSPSNQPQHF
v_gene: TRBV5-4; d_gene: -; abundance: -; j_gene: TRBJ2-1; CDR3nt: TGTGCCAGCAGCTTGGATAATGAGCAGTTCTTC; CDR3aa: CASSLDNEQFF
v_gene: TRBV27; d_gene: -; abundance: -; j_gene: TRBJ2-1; CDR3nt: TGTGCCAGCAAATTCGGGACTTCCCAGGGCAATGAGCAGTTCTTC; CDR3aa: CASKFGTSQGNEQFF
v_gene: TRBV27; d_gene: TRBD2; abundance: -; j_gene: TRBJ2-1; CDR3nt: TGTGCCAGCACGGTATTAGCGGGAGAACCCGAGCAGTTCTTC; CDR3aa: CASTVLAGEPEQFF
v_gene: TRBV7-9; d_gene: -; abundance: -; j_gene: TRBJ1-1; CDR3nt: TGTGCCAGCAGCCCCCCATCCTACACTGAAGCTTTCTTT; CDR3aa: CASSPPSYTEAFF
v_gene: TRBV9; d_gene: -; abundance: -; j_gene: TRBJ2-1; CDR3nt: TGTGCCAGCAGTAGGGGAGGAACTCTCAATGAGCAGTTCTTC; CDR3aa: CASSRGGTLNEQFF
v_gene: TRBV4-3; d_gene: -; abundance: -; j_gene: TRBJ2-2; CDR3nt: TGCGCCAGCAGCCACTCTATTGTTGAGTCCGGGGACACCGGGGAGCTGTTTTTT; CDR3aa: CASSHSIVESGDTGELFF
v_gene: TRBV5-6; d_gene: -; abundance: -; j_gene: TRBJ1-5; CDR3nt: TGTGCCAGCAGCCCCCGGGTGGGCCAGCCCCAGCATTTT; CDR3aa: CASSPRVGQPQHF
v_gene: TRBV4-2; d_gene: -; abundance: -; j_gene: TRBJ2-7; CDR3nt: TGTGCCAGCAGCCTTTGGATCCGATACGAGCAGTACTTC; CDR3aa: CASSLWIRYEQYF
v_gene: TRBV7-9; d_gene: -; abundance: -; j_gene: TRBJ2-4; CDR3nt: TGTGCCAGCAGCTTATTCGGGGGGCCGGAGGGCATTCAGTACTTC; CDR3aa: CASSLFGGPEGIQYF
v_gene: TRBV28; d_gene: -; abundance: -; j_gene: TRBJ1-1; CDR3nt: TGTGCCAGCAGTTTATCGTGGTCGCGGGGGACTGAAGCTTTCTTT; CDR3aa: CASSLSWSRGTEAFF
v_gene: TRBV28; d_gene: -; abundance: -; j_gene: TRBJ2-7; CDR3nt: TGTGCCAGCAGTCCTCCTTCGCTTTTATACGAGCAGTACTTC; CDR3aa: CASSPPSLLYEQYF
v_gene: TRBV28; d_gene: -; abundance: -; j_gene: TRBJ2-3; CDR3nt: TGTGCCAGCAGTTGGGGGCCGGGGGGTGCCCTCGATAGCACAGATACGCAGTATTTT; CDR3aa: CASSWGPGGALDSTDTQYF
v_gene: TRBV19; d_gene: -; abundance: -; j_gene: TRBJ1-2; CDR3nt: TGTGCCAGTAGTATTGGAGGGGATGGCTACACCTTC; CDR3aa: CASSIGGDGYTF
v_gene: TRBV7-9; d_gene: -; abundance: -; j_gene: TRBJ2-3; CDR3nt: TGTGCCAGCAGCCCGATTCAACAGGTATTGCAAGATACGCAGTATTTT; CDR3aa: CASSPIQQVLQDTQYF
v_gene: TRBV7-3; d_gene: -; abundance: -; j_gene: TRBJ2-7; CDR3nt: TGTGCCAGCAGCCGCGACCCCGGGGGTGAGCAGTACTTC; CDR3aa: CASSRDPGGEQYF
v_gene: TRBV19; d_gene: TRBD1; abundance: -; j_gene: TRBJ1-1; CDR3nt: TGTGCCAGTAGTATAGGGACAGGGCTATTGAACACTGAAGCTTTCTTT; CDR3aa: CASSIGTGLLNTEAFF
v_gene: TRBV11-2; d_gene: -; abundance: -; j_gene: TRBJ1-1; CDR3nt: TGTGCCAGCAGCAGTAGGGTCGGCCCTGAAGCTTTCTTT; CDR3aa: CASSSRVGPEAFF
v_gene: TRBV2; d_gene: -; abundance: -; j_gene: TRBJ2-1; CDR3nt: TGTGCCAGCAGTGAAAGAGACCGCTTCTACAATGAGCAGTTCTTC; CDR3aa: CASSERDRFYNEQFF
v_gene: TRBV6-1; d_gene: TRBD1; abundance: -; j_gene: TRBJ2-7; CDR3nt: TGTGCCAGCAATCTCGACAGGGCTCTCGGCGAGCAGTACTTC; CDR3aa: CASNLDRALGEQYF
v_gene: TRBV15; d_gene: TRBD1; abundance: -; j_gene: TRBJ2-2; CDR3nt: TGTGCCACCAGCGGAGGGTGGGGACAGGTGAACACCGGGGAGCTGTTTTTT; CDR3aa: CATSGGWGQVNTGELFF
v_gene: TRBV5-1; d_gene: -; abundance: -; j_gene: TRBJ1-1; CDR3nt: TGCGCCAGCAGCGATTTACGGCAAGCCCAGAACACTGAAGCTTTCTTT; CDR3aa: CASSDLRQAQNTEAFF
v_gene: TRBV27; d_gene: -; abundance: -; j_gene: TRBJ2-1; CDR3nt: TGTGCCAGCAGTTTATCGATTGGGGGGGCCAAGGACAATGAGCAGTTCTTC; CDR3aa: CASSLSIGGAKDNEQFF
v_gene: TRBV7-9; d_gene: TRBD1; abundance: -; j_gene: TRBJ1-5; CDR3nt: TGTGCCAGCAGCGGGGGGATGACAGGGAGCGGCAATCAGCCCCAGCATTTT; CDR3aa: CASSGGMTGSGNQPQHF
v_gene: TRBV15; d_gene: -; abundance: -; j_gene: TRBJ1-3; CDR3nt: TGTGCCACCAGCAGAGATCCGGCAGACTCTGGAAACACCATATATTTT; CDR3aa: CATSRDPADSGNTIYF
v_gene: TRBV6-5; d_gene: TRBD1; abundance: -; j_gene: TRBJ2-7; CDR3nt: TGTGCCAGCAGTGGACGACAGGGGGGAGCATACGAGCAGTACTTC; CDR3aa: CASSGRQGGAYEQYF
v_gene: TRBV4-3; d_gene: -; abundance: -; j_gene: TRBJ2-7; CDR3nt: TGCGCCAGCAGCCAAGATGGGTCGCTAGCGCGGCTCGAGCAGTACTTC; CDR3aa: CASSQDGSLARLEQYF
v_gene: TRBV6-5; d_gene: TRBD1; abundance: -; j_gene: TRBJ1-4; CDR3nt: TGTGCCAGCAGTCCTTGGACAGGTTCAAATGAAAAACTGTTTTTT; CDR3aa: CASSPWTGSNEKLFF
v_gene: TRBV2; d_gene: TRBD1; abundance: -; j_gene: TRBJ2-1; CDR3nt: TGTGCCAGCAGCGAAACAGGGGGGATCCTCAATGAGCAGTTCTTC; CDR3aa: CASSETGGILNEQFF
v_gene: TRBV5-4; d_gene: -; abundance: -; j_gene: TRBJ2-7; CDR3nt: TGTGCCAGCAGCTCGGACAGCTACGAGCAGTACTTC; CDR3aa: CASSSDSYEQYF
v_gene: TRBV6-5; d_gene: -; abundance: few; j_gene: TRBJ1-1; CDR3nt: TGTGCCAGCAGTTACTCGGAGGGGGAAGCTTTCTTT; CDR3aa: CASSYSEGEAFF
v_gene: TRBV19; d_gene: -; abundance: -; j_gene: TRBJ1-1; CDR3nt: TGTGCCAGTAGTACCCGCTGGACAGATATGAACACTGAAGCTTTCTTT; CDR3aa: CASSTRWTDMNTEAFF
v_gene: TRBV6-5; d_gene: TRBD1; abundance: -; j_gene: TRBJ1-1; CDR3nt: TGTGCCAGCAGTGAGACAGGGCTTGAAGCTTTCTTT; CDR3aa: CASSETGLEAFF
v_gene: TRBV7-6; d_gene: TRBD1; abundance: -; j_gene: TRBJ2-5; CDR3nt: TGTGCCAGCAGCTCAGGGGACAGCCAAGAGACCCAGTACTTC; CDR3aa: CASSSGDSQETQYF
v_gene: TRBV11-2; d_gene: -; abundance: -; j_gene: TRBJ2-7; CDR3nt: TGTGCCAGCAGCTTCAACAAATACGAGCAGTACTTC; CDR3aa: CASSFNKYEQYF
v_gene: TRBV9; d_gene: -; abundance: -; j_gene: TRBJ2-5; CDR3nt: TGTGCCAGCAGCGTAGACGACCAAGAGACCCAGTACTTC; CDR3aa: CASSVDDQETQYF
v_gene: TRBV15; d_gene: -; abundance: -; j_gene: TRBJ2-7; CDR3nt: TGTGCCACCAGCAGAGAGGGACAAGGAGACTCCTACGAGCAGTACTTC; CDR3aa: CATSREGQGDSYEQYF
v_gene: TRBV10-3; d_gene: TRBD2; abundance: -; j_gene: TRBJ2-1; CDR3nt: TGTGCCATCAGTGAGTCGGGTAGCGGGGCCTACAATGAGCAGTTCTTC; CDR3aa: CAISESGSGAYNEQFF
v_gene: TRBV5-6; d_gene: -; abundance: -; j_gene: TRBJ1-5; CDR3nt: TGTGCCAGCAGCTACCAGGGTATCAATCAGCCCCAGCATTTT; CDR3aa: CASSYQGINQPQHF